This TCR beta chain appears in the sequencing data of a study of monozygotic twins with cystic fibrosis (dated by TCRdb to the early 2020s). About the investigation overall: Around 3 micrograms of fragmented DNA went through approximately 14 PCR cycles to produce barcoded libraries. Data for three of the twin pairs had been reported earlier in a different context. TCR beta repertoires were compared within and between 16 monozygotic twin pairs with cystic fibrosis so that genetic influence on V and J gene usage could be assessed. Ten female and six male twin pairs, aged roughly 2.0 to 36.4 years (median 9.1 years) and mostly children and adolescents, were included in the cohort. On the day blood was drawn, the twins' weight-for-height and FEVPerc (FEV1 disease centile) were ranked against those of the roughly 1,100 cohort participants. Study-level results and caveats: V gene usage was most similar to the co-twin in 13 of 16 pairs, and J usage was most similar to the co-twin in 8 of 16 pairs, which suggests genetic constraints. The cohort was small, and the number of shared CDR3s showed no association with age, concordance or disease severity. Sharing of nucleotide-identical clonotypes was significantly greater within monozygotic CF twin pairs than between unrelated CF individuals (P = 0.000026, Mann-Whitney). Simpson clonality was generally low (median about 0.0095), suggesting a naive-dominated repertoire, with higher clonality in the most severely affected patients.

At the junction V is shortened by 0 bases and J by 5 bases, with 1 base in between. The germline V gene supplies CDR1 SGHRS and CDR2 YFSETQ. Its CDR3 holds 11 amino acids, cysteine through phenylalanine. The retained sequence is limited to the CDR3, 33 bases, with the frame set at the first base. Comment on this clone: It lacks a known antigen. Base qualities are not provided; no much larger clone lies one nucleotide away.

The twin pairs came from the European Cystic Fibrosis Twin and Sibling Study Cohort, which recruited patients from 158 CF clinics across 14 European countries. Zygosity and CFTR genotype were verified in-house, and zygosity was tested by multiplex PCR of nine short tandem repeat loci. Peripheral blood was taken from each twin, and clinical parameters were recorded on the day of blood sampling. Phenol/chloroform extraction was used to isolate genomic DNA from peripheral blood cells, and the DNA was then kept in TE buffer at 4 degrees C. TCR beta CDR3 regions were amplified by multiplex PCR using the immunoSEQ immune profiling system, following the manufacturer's instructions. An Illumina NextSeq system was used for sequencing. The authors' analysis ran thus. Sequence data were processed on the immunoSEQ Analyzer platform, and clonality was calculated as the square root of Simpson's index of productive rearrangements. V and J usage similarity was measured by Jensen-Shannon distance, and CDR3 generation probabilities were computed with OLGA. Shared CDR3 sequences were searched against the immuneACCESS database (August 2020) and VDJdb (December 2020). The table comes from immuneACCESS by way of TCRdb, which keeps in-frame sequences with V and J called. Part of the clones is missing from these tables; in studies checked, under half for an unresolved V gene and the rest for unknown reasons. V and J calls and clone size are copied from that table; D and trimming were computed from the DNA. The sample yields some 35,000 clones; 75% to 95% were counted once. The ten biggest clones cover under 0.25% of the sample.

The sample consisted of blood. The chain employs TRBV5-1 and TRBJ2-3; the D gene cannot be resolved reliably. The receptor was derived from a boy aged 2-15 years with cystic fibrosis. In nucleotides, the sequence is TGCGCCAGCAGCTTGGAAGATACGCAGTATTTT. Translated, it gives CASSLEDTQYF. The CDR3 plus the reference TRBV5-1 and TRBJ2-3 genes for the other parts give the full variable domain: KAGVTQTPRYLIKTRGQQVTLSCSPISGHRSVSWYQQTPGQGLQFLFEYFSETQRNKGNFPGRFSGRQFSNSRSEMNVSTLELGDSALYLCASSLEDTQYFGPGTRLTVL.